This T cell receptor (beta chain) originates from a study of blood T cell repertoires in COVID-19 (TCRdb year 2020). With regard to the full study: Samples covering the acute and convalescent phases of COVID-19 were provided by collaborators in the United States, Italy and Spain. The material from the prospective study consisted of cDNA or gDNA derived from T cells, B-cell-depleted T cells, or PBMCs. The dataset comprised deeply sampled blood TCRbeta repertoires from subjects exposed to, actively infected with, or recovered from COVID-19. The repertoires were made available in a free public database intended to serve as a resource for research on the immune response to SARS-CoV-2. Samples came from the ongoing ImmuneRACE study (first 160 participants) plus 1,254 subjects from 6 global collaborators. Sample metadata almost always included a de-identified subject ID, COVID-19 status, age in years and sex. Where available, HLA class I and class II types were obtained from metadata supplied by the sample provider rather than from assay-based typing.

Remarks on this clone: Its antigen remains undetermined. No base quality values were provided; no much bigger clone lies one nucleotide off.

Each collaborating institution followed its own protocols to collect whole blood in K2EDTA tubes. For TCRbeta analysis, collaborators shipped samples as frozen whole blood, isolated PBMCs, or DNA extracted from either of those sample types. Study-wide conclusions, independent of this receptor: How much clinical and demographic metadata was included differed by source and by participant, and the metadata was provided uncurated.

TCRbeta CDR3 regions were amplified from genomic DNA using the immunoSEQ Assay, a bias-controlled multiplex PCR. The study's processing was this. Within the assay, amplification of reference gene primers was used to estimate how many nucleated cells each sample contained. To quantify the absolute abundance of each unique TCRbeta CDR3 rearrangement, sequence reads were collapsed and filtered. For each sample, productive Simpson clonality was calculated as the square root of Simpson's diversity index over productive rearrangements. TCRdb carries this immuneACCESS record with in-frame sequences only. Its versions omit some clonotypes, under half of them owing to an unresolved V gene in the studies checked, with the rest unexplained. The V and J calls and clone size come from that table; D and trimming were worked out from the DNA. This sample is represented by roughly 70,000 clones; 73% of them were singletons. Around 21% of the sample belongs to the ten largest clones.

The CDR3 covers 15 residues, taking in both the cysteine and the phenylalanine. The read is trimmed to its CDR3 DNA, 45 bases read in frame from base 1. The germline V gene (reference sequence) gives CDR1 as LNHDA and CDR2 as SQIVND. V drops 4 bases and J drops 6 bases, leaving 17 bases in between. Sequences were obtained from peripheral blood. The TCR originated in a man in his 60s with acute or convalescent COVID-19. This sequence uses TRBV19 and TRBJ2-3, with a weak D call of TRBD2 (6 bases match). The nucleotide sequence reads TGTGCCAGTAGTAGGCAGGCTCCCGCGGGGGATACGCAGTATTTT. Its translation is CASSRQAPAGDTQYF.